Presented here are 2 T cell receptor beta chains from one specimen sequenced in a study of T cells in Graves' hyperthyroidism and ophthalmopathy. What was amplified from RNA transcripts were TCR beta CDR3 regions. When the TCR CDR3 underwent first-round RT-PCR, the HTBI primer set was used. TCRdb fed the multiplex PCR reads into MiXCR, producing one record per CDR3 protein. The table includes some 500,000 distinct CDR3 sequences, approximately 25% detected once. Input material: blood. These receptors all stem from a woman aged 30 to 39 with Graves' ophthalmopathy.

This clonotype was found many times. This rearrangement joins TRBV6-2 or TRBV6-3 to TRBJ2-7; 8 bases are shared with TRBD1. Germline V lookup: CDR1 MNHEY, CDR2 SVGEGT. The V and J ends lost 7 bases and 7 bases, in that order; junction bases with no gene match: 15. This CDR3 is 15 amino acids long. CDR3 sequence: CASMHPTGASEEQYF. CDR3 nucleotide sequence: TGTGCCAGCATGCACCCGACAGGGGCCTCGGAGGAGCAGTACTTC.

The rearrangement uses TRBV7-2 and TRBJ2-7; TRBD1 might be the D (5 bases). Trimming shortened V by 1 base and J by 4 bases, and 14 bases separated the two germline ends. The CDR3 is 15 residues long. Looked up from germline, CDR1 is SGHTA and CDR2 is FQGNSA. CDR3 in amino acids: CASSLVALGAYEQYF. The CDR3 DNA follows: TGTGCCAGCAGCTTAGTGGCTCTAGGGGCATACGAGCAGTACTTC.